This entry features one T cell receptor beta chain sequence. CDR1 is SEHNR, CDR2 FQNEAQ, per germline (reference sequence). The CDR3 is made up of 13 amino acids. Trimming shortened V by 3 bases and J by 2 bases, and 6 bases separated the two germline ends. This record comes from a study of blood T cell repertoires in COVID-19. As for the study in general: In each case, the material was cDNA or gDNA derived from T cells, B-cell-depleted T cells, or PBMCs.

Those enrolled, adults aged 18 to 89 years, came from about two dozen US areas. Donors were grouped by their self-reported clinical history. Authors' analysis steps: Scientists estimated how many nucleated cells there were by amplifying reference gene primers. The repertoire was sequenced with immunoSEQ multiplex PCR; TCRdb's copy has only in-frame clones and lacks some. That table furnishes V, J and clone size, whereas the DNA furnished D and trimming. The sample contains approximately 300,000 clones, roughly 90% of which appear only once. The receptor comes from a woman younger than 35 with acute COVID-19. V usage is TRBV7-9 and J usage is TRBJ2-3; D remains unclear. Source material: PBMCs or T cells enriched from blood (not recorded which). CDR3: CASSFYLTDTQYF. CDR3 coding DNA: TGTGCCAGCAGCTTCTATCTCACAGATACGCAGTATTTT.